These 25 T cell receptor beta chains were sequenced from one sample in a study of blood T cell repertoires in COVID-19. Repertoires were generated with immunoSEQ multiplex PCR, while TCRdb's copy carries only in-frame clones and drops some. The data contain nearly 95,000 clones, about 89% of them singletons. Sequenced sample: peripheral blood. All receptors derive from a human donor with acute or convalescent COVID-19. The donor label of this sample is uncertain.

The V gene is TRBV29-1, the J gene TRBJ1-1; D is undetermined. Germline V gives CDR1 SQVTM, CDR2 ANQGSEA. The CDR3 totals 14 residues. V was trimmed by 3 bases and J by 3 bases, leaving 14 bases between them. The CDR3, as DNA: TGCAGCGTTGAGCTCTTGAGGTTTGACACTGAAGCTTTCTTT. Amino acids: CSVELLRFDTEAFF.

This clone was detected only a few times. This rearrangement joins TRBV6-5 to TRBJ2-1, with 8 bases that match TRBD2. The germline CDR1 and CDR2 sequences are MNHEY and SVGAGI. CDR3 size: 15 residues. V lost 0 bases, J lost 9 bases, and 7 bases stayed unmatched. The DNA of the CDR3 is TGTGCCAGCAGTTACTCGAGGCCTCTAGCGGGTGAGCAGTTCTTC. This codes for CASSYSRPLAGEQFF.

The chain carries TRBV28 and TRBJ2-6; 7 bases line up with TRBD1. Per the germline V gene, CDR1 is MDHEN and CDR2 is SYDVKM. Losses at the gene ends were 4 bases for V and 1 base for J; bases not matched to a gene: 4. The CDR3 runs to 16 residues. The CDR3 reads CASSSYRGSGANVLTF. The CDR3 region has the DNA TGTGCCAGCAGTTCCTACAGGGGATCTGGGGCCAACGTCCTGACTTTC.

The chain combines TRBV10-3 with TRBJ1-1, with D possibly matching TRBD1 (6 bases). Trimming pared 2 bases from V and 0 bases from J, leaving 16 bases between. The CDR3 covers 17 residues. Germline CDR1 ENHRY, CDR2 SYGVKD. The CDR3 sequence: CAISEPLSGTLNTEAFF. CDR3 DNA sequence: TGTGCCATCAGTGAGCCCCTTTCCGGGACACTGAACACTGAAGCTTTCTTT.

The CDR3 DNA sequence: TGTGCCAGTAGTGCTCAAACAGGGACGGGGGAGCTGTTTTTT. Translation gives CASSAQTGTGELFF. The rearrangement joins TRBV19 to TRBJ2-2; D possibly corresponds to TRBD1 (6 bases). Trimming stripped 5 bases from V and 8 bases from J, with 15 bases between. Germline V gene sequence: CDR1 LNHDA, CDR2 SQIVND (reference sequence). CDR3 length: 14 residues.

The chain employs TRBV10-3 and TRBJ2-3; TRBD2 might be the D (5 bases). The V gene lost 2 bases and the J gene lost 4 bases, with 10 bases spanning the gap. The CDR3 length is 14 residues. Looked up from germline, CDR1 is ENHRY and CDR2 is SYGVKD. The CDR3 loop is CAISEDGRADTQYF. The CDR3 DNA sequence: TGTGCCATCAGTGAGGACGGGCGGGCAGATACGCAGTATTTT.

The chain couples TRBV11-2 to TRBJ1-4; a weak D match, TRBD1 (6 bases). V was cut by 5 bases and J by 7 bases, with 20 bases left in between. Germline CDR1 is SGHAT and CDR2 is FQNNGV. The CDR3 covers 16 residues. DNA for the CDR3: TGTGCCAGCAGCGTATGGGACACGGAACGGGGTGAAAAACTGTTTTTT. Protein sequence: CASSVWDTERGEKLFF.

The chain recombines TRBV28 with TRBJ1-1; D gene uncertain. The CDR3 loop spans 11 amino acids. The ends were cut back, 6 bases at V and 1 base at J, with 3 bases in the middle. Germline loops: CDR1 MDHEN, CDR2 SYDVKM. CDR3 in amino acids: CASRANTEAFF. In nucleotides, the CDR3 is TGTGCCAGCAGGGCGAACACTGAAGCTTTCTTT.

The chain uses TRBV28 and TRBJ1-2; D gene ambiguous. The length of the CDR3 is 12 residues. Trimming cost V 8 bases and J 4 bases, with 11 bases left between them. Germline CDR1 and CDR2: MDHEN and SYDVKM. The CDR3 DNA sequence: TGTGCCAGCGTCCGGGGTTCCTATGGCTACACCTTC. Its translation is CASVRGSYGYTF.

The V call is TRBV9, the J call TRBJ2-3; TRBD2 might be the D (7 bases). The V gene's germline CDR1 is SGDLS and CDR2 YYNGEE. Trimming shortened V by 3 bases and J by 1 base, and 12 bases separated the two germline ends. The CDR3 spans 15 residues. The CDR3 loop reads CASSGTGGRTDTQYF. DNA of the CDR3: TGTGCCAGCAGCGGAACGGGGGGCCGCACAGATACGCAGTATTTT.

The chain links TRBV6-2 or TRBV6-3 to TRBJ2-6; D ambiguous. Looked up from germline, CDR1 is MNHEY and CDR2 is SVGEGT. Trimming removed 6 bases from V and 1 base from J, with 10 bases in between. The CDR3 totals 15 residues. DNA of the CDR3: TGTGCCAGCAGCCCAATTTTATCTGGGGCCAACGTCCTGACTTTC. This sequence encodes CASSPILSGANVLTF.

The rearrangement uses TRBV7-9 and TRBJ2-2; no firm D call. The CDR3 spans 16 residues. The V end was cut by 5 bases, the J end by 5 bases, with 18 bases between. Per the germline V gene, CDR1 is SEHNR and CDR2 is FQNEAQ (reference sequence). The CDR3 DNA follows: TGTGCCAGCAGCCTCCCAGTCGTCGAACCGACCGGGGAGCTGTTTTTT. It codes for CASSLPVVEPTGELFF.

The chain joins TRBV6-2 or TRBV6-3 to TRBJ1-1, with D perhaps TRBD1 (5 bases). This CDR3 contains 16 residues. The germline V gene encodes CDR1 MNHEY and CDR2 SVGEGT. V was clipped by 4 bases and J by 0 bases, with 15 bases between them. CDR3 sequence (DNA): TGTGCCAGCAGTTCGACCGGGGGGGGAATGAACACTGAAGCTTTCTTT. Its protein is CASSSTGGGMNTEAFF.

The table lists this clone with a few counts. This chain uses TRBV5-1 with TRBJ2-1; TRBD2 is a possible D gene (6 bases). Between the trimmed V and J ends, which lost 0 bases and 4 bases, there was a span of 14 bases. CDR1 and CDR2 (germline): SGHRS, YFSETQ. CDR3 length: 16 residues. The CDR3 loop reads CASSLVPAGGYNEQFF. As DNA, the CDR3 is TGCGCCAGCAGCTTGGTGCCAGCGGGCGGATACAATGAGCAGTTCTTC.

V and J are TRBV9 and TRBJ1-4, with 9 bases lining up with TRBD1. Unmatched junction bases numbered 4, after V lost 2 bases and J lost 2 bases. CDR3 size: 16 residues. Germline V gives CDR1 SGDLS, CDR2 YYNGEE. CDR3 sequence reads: CASSVTGGFTNEKLFF. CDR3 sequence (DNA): TGTGCCAGCAGCGTCACAGGGGGCTTTACTAATGAAAAACTGTTTTTT.

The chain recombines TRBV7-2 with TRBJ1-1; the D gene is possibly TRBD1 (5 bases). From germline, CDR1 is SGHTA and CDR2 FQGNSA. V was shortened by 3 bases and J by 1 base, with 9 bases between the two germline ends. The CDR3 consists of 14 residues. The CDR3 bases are TGTGCCAGCAGCTTTGACAGCCAGAACACTGAAGCTTTCTTT. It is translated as CASSFDSQNTEAFF.

The DNA of the CDR3 is TGTGCCAGTAGTACGGGCTGGGGGGCCGGGGAGCTGTTTTTT. This gives the protein CASSTGWGAGELFF. The chain is built from TRBV19 and TRBJ2-2; tentatively, D is TRBD2 (6 bases). This CDR3 comprises 14 residues. V lost 4 bases and J 6 bases, leaving 12 bases between the germline ends. Germline CDR1 reads LNHDA; CDR2 reads SQIVND (reference sequence).

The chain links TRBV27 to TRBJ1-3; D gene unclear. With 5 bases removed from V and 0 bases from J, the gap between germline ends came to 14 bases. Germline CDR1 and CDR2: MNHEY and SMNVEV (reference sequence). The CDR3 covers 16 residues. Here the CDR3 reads CASSPREGRSGNTIYF. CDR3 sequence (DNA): TGTGCCAGCAGTCCTCGCGAGGGCCGCTCTGGAAACACCATATATTTT.

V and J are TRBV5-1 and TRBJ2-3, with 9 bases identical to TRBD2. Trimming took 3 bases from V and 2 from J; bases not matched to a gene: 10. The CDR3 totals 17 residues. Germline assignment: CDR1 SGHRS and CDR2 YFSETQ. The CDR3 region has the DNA TGCGCCAGCAGCTACCTAACTCTAGCGGGGATCACAGATACGCAGTATTTT. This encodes CASSYLTLAGITDTQYF.

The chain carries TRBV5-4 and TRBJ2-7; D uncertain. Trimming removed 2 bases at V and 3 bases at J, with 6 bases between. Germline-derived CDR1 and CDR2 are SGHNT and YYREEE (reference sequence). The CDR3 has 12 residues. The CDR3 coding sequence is TGTGCCAGCAGCTTACATGTCTACGAGCAGTACTTC. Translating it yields CASSLHVYEQYF.

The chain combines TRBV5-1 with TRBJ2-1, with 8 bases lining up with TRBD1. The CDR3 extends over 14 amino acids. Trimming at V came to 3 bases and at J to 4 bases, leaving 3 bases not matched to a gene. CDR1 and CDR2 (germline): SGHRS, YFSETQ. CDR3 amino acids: CASSYRTGYNEQFF. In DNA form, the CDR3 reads TGCGCCAGCAGCTACAGGACAGGGTACAATGAGCAGTTCTTC.

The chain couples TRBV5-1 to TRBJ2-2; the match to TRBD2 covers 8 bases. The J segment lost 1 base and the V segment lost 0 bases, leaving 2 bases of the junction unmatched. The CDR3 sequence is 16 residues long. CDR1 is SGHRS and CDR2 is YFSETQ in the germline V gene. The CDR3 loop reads CASSLAAGGNTGELFF. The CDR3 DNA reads TGCGCCAGCAGCTTGGCGGCGGGGGGGAACACCGGGGAGCTGTTTTTT.

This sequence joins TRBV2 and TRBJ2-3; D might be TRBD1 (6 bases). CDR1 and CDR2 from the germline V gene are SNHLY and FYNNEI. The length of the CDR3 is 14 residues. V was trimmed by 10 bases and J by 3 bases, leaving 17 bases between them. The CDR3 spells CATKRGIETDTQYF. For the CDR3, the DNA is TGTGCCACCAAGAGGGGGATAGAAACAGATACGCAGTATTTT.

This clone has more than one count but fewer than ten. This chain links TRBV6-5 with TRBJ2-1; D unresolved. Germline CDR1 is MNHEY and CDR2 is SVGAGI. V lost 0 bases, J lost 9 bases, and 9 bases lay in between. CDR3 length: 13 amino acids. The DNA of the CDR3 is TGTGCCAGCAGTTACTCTCCGTCCGGTGAGCAGTTCTTC. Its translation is CASSYSPSGEQFF.

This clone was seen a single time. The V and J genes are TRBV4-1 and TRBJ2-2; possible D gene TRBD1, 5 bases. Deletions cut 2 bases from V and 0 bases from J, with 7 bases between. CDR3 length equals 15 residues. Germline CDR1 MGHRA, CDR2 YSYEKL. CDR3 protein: CASSQTGANTGELFF. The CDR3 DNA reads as TGCGCCAGCAGCCAAACAGGAGCGAACACCGGGGAGCTGTTTTTT.